Described below is a single T cell receptor (beta chain) sequence and its context. The CDR3 loop spans 15 amino acids. Trimming removed 4 bases from V and 7 bases from J; junction bases left unmatched: 12. The germline CDR1 and CDR2 sequences are LGHDT and YNNKEL (reference sequence). The data were taken from a study of blood T cell repertoires in COVID-19. Across the whole study: Both acute and convalescent COVID-19 samples were obtained from the United States, Italy and Spain. T cells, B-cell-depleted T cells, or PBMCs supplied cDNA or gDNA.

The authors' processing: It was from reference gene primer amplification that nucleated cell counts were estimated. The protocol was immunoSEQ multiplex PCR, while the TCRdb copy is restricted to in-frame clones and leaves out a portion. V, J and clone size derive from that table, while D and trimming were established from the DNA sequence. The repertoire holds some 220,000 clones, with approximately 84% as singletons. The clonotype was recovered from a man aged 50-60 years with acute or convalescent COVID-19. Sequenced sample: peripheral blood. This chain connects TRBV3-1 (or the pseudogene TRBV3-2) to TRBJ1-2; TRBD1 aligns across 7 bases. The CDR3 coding sequence is TGTGCCAGCAGCCTACTTAGGGGGCGCTTATTTGGCTACACCTTC. Translation: CASSLLRGRLFGYTF.